The rows below give T cell receptor beta chains drawn from one sample of a study of blood T cell repertoires in COVID-19. The assay was immunoSEQ multiplex PCR, and TCRdb's table has in-frame clones only and misses some. Here the sample spans fewer than 350,000 clones, around nine tenths being singletons. Material: PBMCs or T cells enriched from blood (not recorded which). All receptors derive from a woman aged 40 to 49 who had recovered from COVID-19. Both conserved end residues are part of each CDR3. Fields, in order: V gene, D gene, J gene, clone size, CDR3 DNA, CDR3 protein. The D gene is left open where the match is weak. Size is stated for part of the rows, as once, few or many counts, or as a class when the clone is expanded.

V gene: TRBV28
D gene: TRBD1
J gene: TRBJ1-1
clone size: NA
CDR3 DNA: TGTGCCAGCAGTCCCCCGACAGGGGGCGCTGAAGCTTTCTTT
CDR3 protein: CASSPPTGGAEAFF

V gene: TRBV11-2
D gene: TRBD1
J gene: TRBJ2-7
clone size: once
CDR3 DNA: TGTGCCAGCAGCTTAGCCCCGGGACAGGGCTACGAGCAGTACTTC
CDR3 protein: CASSLAPGQGYEQYF

V gene: TRBV15
D gene: NA
J gene: TRBJ1-1
clone size: NA
CDR3 DNA: TGTGCCACCAGCCGGGCCGGGACTCAGAACACTGAAGCTTTCTTT
CDR3 protein: CATSRAGTQNTEAFF

V gene: TRBV28
D gene: NA
J gene: TRBJ2-5
clone size: NA
CDR3 DNA: TGTGCCAGCTCGCGGAGACGTGAGACCCAGTACTTC
CDR3 protein: CASSRRRETQYF

V gene: TRBV6-5
D gene: NA
J gene: TRBJ2-3
clone size: NA
CDR3 DNA: TGTGCCACCGCTCCGGAGTTTAGCACAGATACGCAGTATTTT
CDR3 protein: CATAPEFSTDTQYF

V gene: TRBV6-5
D gene: NA
J gene: TRBJ2-7
clone size: NA
CDR3 DNA: NA
CDR3 protein: CASSYEWGQGSLRVF

V gene: TRBV7-2
D gene: NA
J gene: TRBJ2-7
clone size: NA
CDR3 DNA: TGTGCCAGCAGCAACCGGTTCGAGCAGTACTTC
CDR3 protein: CASSNRFEQYF

V gene: TRBV27
D gene: TRBD2
J gene: TRBJ2-1
clone size: NA
CDR3 DNA: TGTGCCAGCAGTGGACTAGCGGCTTACAATGAGCAGTTCTTC
CDR3 protein: CASSGLAAYNEQFF

V gene: TRBV19
D gene: NA
J gene: TRBJ2-3
clone size: NA
CDR3 DNA: TGTGCCAGTAGTATAGGGGTCGGCAGGTCCACAGATACGCAGTATTTT
CDR3 protein: CASSIGVGRSTDTQYF

V gene: TRBV10-3
D gene: NA
J gene: TRBJ2-1
clone size: NA
CDR3 DNA: TGTGCCATCAGTGAGTCGGAGGGGTACGGAGAGCAGTTCTTC
CDR3 protein: CAISESEGYGEQFF

V gene: TRBV4-3
D gene: NA
J gene: TRBJ2-7
clone size: once
CDR3 DNA: TGCGCCAGCAGCCACGAGAACTCCTACGAGCAGTACTTC
CDR3 protein: CASSHENSYEQYF

V gene: TRBV28
D gene: TRBD2
J gene: TRBJ2-1
clone size: NA
CDR3 DNA: TGTGCCAGCAGAGGGACTAGCGGGGACAATGAGCAGTTCTTC
CDR3 protein: CASRGTSGDNEQFF

V gene: TRBV5-1
D gene: NA
J gene: TRBJ2-3
clone size: NA
CDR3 DNA: TGCGCCAGCAGCCTTGGCCAGTCCCGGGGCACAGATACGCAGTATTTT
CDR3 protein: CASSLGQSRGTDTQYF

V gene: TRBV2
D gene: NA
J gene: TRBJ2-5
clone size: NA
CDR3 DNA: TGTGCCAGCAGCGATTCGGGGATGGAGACCCAGTACTTC
CDR3 protein: CASSDSGMETQYF

V gene: TRBV27
D gene: TRBD1
J gene: TRBJ1-1
clone size: NA
CDR3 DNA: TGTGCCAGCACCCCAAGACAGGGTGGCCCGCCTAACACTGAAGCTTTCTTT
CDR3 protein: CASTPRQGGPPNTEAFF

V gene: TRBV5-1
D gene: TRBD2
J gene: TRBJ2-7
clone size: NA
CDR3 DNA: TGCGCCAGCAGCTTGGTACTAGCGGGAGCGAATGGGCAGTACTTC
CDR3 protein: CASSLVLAGANGQYF

V gene: TRBV7-2
D gene: NA
J gene: TRBJ2-5
clone size: NA
CDR3 DNA: TGTGCCAGCAGCTTAGCGCGTGAGTCCGAGACCCAGTACTTC
CDR3 protein: CASSLARESETQYF

V gene: TRBV28
D gene: TRBD2
J gene: TRBJ2-7
clone size: NA
CDR3 DNA: TGTGCCAGCAGCACAAGCGGGAGGAGGTACGAGCAGTACTTC
CDR3 protein: CASSTSGRRYEQYF

V gene: TRBV19
D gene: NA
J gene: TRBJ2-3
clone size: NA
CDR3 DNA: TGTGCCAGTAGTATTCGGAAGGGGCGTAGAGACACAGATACGCAGTATTTT
CDR3 protein: CASSIRKGRRDTDTQYF

V gene: TRBV25-1
D gene: TRBD1
J gene: TRBJ2-1
clone size: NA
CDR3 DNA: TGTGCCAGCAGTGCCTCGGGACAGGGGGGATACAATGAGCAGTTCTTC
CDR3 protein: CASSASGQGGYNEQFF

V gene: TRBV19
D gene: TRBD1
J gene: TRBJ2-5
clone size: NA
CDR3 DNA: TGTGCCAGTAAGACAGGGCCCGCCGAAGAGACCCAGTACTTC
CDR3 protein: CASKTGPAEETQYF

V gene: TRBV6-5
D gene: NA
J gene: TRBJ1-1
clone size: NA
CDR3 DNA: TGTGCCAGCAGCTTCGACCGGGTGGCTTTCTTT
CDR3 protein: CASSFDRVAFF

V gene: TRBV19
D gene: TRBD2
J gene: TRBJ2-1
clone size: few
CDR3 DNA: TGTGCCAGTAGTATGTTGACTAGCGGTCTTGGGGACAATGAGCAGTTCTTC
CDR3 protein: CASSMLTSGLGDNEQFF

V gene: TRBV5-5
D gene: TRBD1
J gene: TRBJ1-1
clone size: NA
CDR3 DNA: TGTGCCAGCAACAACAGGGGGCAACACACTGAAGCTTTCTTT
CDR3 protein: CASNNRGQHTEAFF

V gene: TRBV30
D gene: TRBD2
J gene: TRBJ2-2
clone size: NA
CDR3 DNA: TGTGCCTGGAGTCGAGGGGGGCTAGCGGGAACCGGGGAGCTGTTTTTT
CDR3 protein: CAWSRGGLAGTGELFF

V gene: TRBV7-8
D gene: NA
J gene: TRBJ1-2
clone size: NA
CDR3 DNA: TGTGCCAGCAGCGGGCAGGGGTACTATGGCTACACCTTC
CDR3 protein: CASSGQGYYGYTF

V gene: TRBV3-1/TRBV3-2
D gene: NA
J gene: TRBJ2-7
clone size: NA
CDR3 DNA: TGTGCCAGCAGCCAAGAAGGGGGTTTTGACGAGCAGTACTTC
CDR3 protein: CASSQEGGFDEQYF

V gene: TRBV27
D gene: TRBD2
J gene: TRBJ2-1
clone size: NA
CDR3 DNA: TGTGCCAGCAGCCCAGGCGGGACTAGGGCCAATGAGCAGTTCTTC
CDR3 protein: CASSPGGTRANEQFF